This T cell receptor (beta chain) was sequenced during a study of blood T cell repertoires in COVID-19. Study as a whole: The study drew acute and convalescent COVID-19 samples from the United States, Italy and Spain. T cells, B-cell-depleted T cells, or PBMCs provided the cDNA or gDNA that served as material.

In the original workflow: Counts of nucleated cells, estimated from reference gene primer amplification, were obtained. Data came from immunoSEQ multiplex PCR; TCRdb stores just in-frame clones and leaves some out. V and J calls and clone size follow that table, whereas D and trimming were derived from the DNA. The sample records roughly 51,000 clones, around 87% being singletons. Sequenced sample: peripheral blood. The TCR originated in a man aged 45 to 65 with active COVID-19.

CDR3 nucleotide sequence: TGTGCCAGCAGCTTTCGCGGTGGGGGGACCAATGAAAAACTGTTTTTT. It codes for CASSFRGGGTNEKLFF. The chain recombines TRBV5-8 with TRBJ1-4; weak D call: TRBD1 (5 bases). The CDR3 runs to 16 residues. Trimming cost V 2 bases and J 5 bases, with 16 bases left between them. Germline loops: CDR1 SGHTS, CDR2 YDEGEE.